Each of the 7 T cell receptor beta chains below was sequenced from the same sample in a study of identical twins. TCRdb re-derived calls from the 5' RACE reads in MiXCR, one entry per CDR3 protein. Of about 250,000 distinct CDR3 sequences listed, more than 12% were seen once; the top ten hold approximately 9.3%. The sequenced sample consisted of memory (CD45RO+) T cells sorted from blood. The receptors shown here come from a woman younger than 30 in good health.

The genes are TRBV6-1 and TRBJ2-3; no clear D gene. The CDR3 covers 13 residues. V was trimmed by 4 bases and J by 6 bases, leaving 11 bases between them. Germline V CDR1 and CDR2: MNHNS, SASEGT. CDR3 sequence: CASSVGRGDTQYF. The CDR3 nucleotides read TGTGCCAGCAGTGTAGGGCGCGGCGATACGCAGTATTTT.

Only a few counts were recorded for this clonotype. This chain joins TRBV20-1 and TRBJ1-6; unclear D gene. V lost 6 bases and J 9 bases, leaving 18 bases between the germline ends. This CDR3 comprises 14 residues. CDR1 and CDR2 from the germline V gene are DFQATT and SNEGSKA (reference sequence). CDR3 amino acids: CSAPLGLTSSPLHF. As DNA, the CDR3 is TGCAGTGCCCCTCTCGGACTAACGAGTTCACCCCTCCACTTT.

At least ten counts were recorded for this clonotype. The CDR3 is CASSQGLADNEQFF. The CDR3 nucleotides are TGCGCCAGCAGCCAAGGGCTAGCGGACAATGAGCAGTTCTTC. This chain links TRBV4-3 with TRBJ2-1, with 7 nucleotides matching TRBD2. J gave up 5 bases and V 1 base, and 2 bases lay outside the gene matches. CDR1 is LGHNA and CDR2 is YSLEER in the germline V gene. This CDR3 is built from 14 residues.

The chain combines TRBV7-2 with TRBJ1-5; D may be TRBD1 (6 bases). V lost 5 bases and J 7 bases, leaving 12 bases between the germline ends. The germline V gene has CDR1 SGHTA and CDR2 FQGNSA. The length of the CDR3 is 13 residues. For the CDR3, the DNA is TGTGCCAGCAGCGATACAGGGTTGCAGCCCCAGCATTTT. Translating it yields CASSDTGLQPQHF.

The chain combines TRBV7-2 with TRBJ2-1; 14 bases match TRBD2. J gave up 6 bases and V 7 bases, and 5 bases lay outside the gene matches. This CDR3 contains 15 residues. Germline lookup yields CDR1 SGHTA and CDR2 FQGNSA. Here the CDR3 reads CASTPGLAGVNEQFF. CDR3 DNA sequence: TGTGCCAGCACCCCGGGACTAGCGGGGGTCAATGAGCAGTTCTTC.

The chain is built from TRBV7-9 and TRBJ2-7, with unresolved D. CDR3 length: 12 amino acids. The V gene lost 5 bases and the J gene lost 5 bases, with 10 bases spanning the gap. Germline V lookup: CDR1 SEHNR, CDR2 FQNEAQ (reference sequence). The CDR3, as DNA: TGTGCCAGCAGCCAGAATGGCGACGAGCAGTACTTC. It translates to CASSQNGDEQYF.

The table lists this clonotype with many counts. This rearrangement joins TRBV5-1 to TRBJ1-1; no definite D call. Germline assignment: CDR1 SGHRS and CDR2 YFSETQ. The CDR3 totals 13 residues. V was pared by 3 bases and J by 2 bases, with 8 bases between. The CDR3 DNA reads as TGCGCCAGCAGCTCGGACCAAAACACTGAAGCTTTCTTT. Translated, it gives CASSSDQNTEAFF.